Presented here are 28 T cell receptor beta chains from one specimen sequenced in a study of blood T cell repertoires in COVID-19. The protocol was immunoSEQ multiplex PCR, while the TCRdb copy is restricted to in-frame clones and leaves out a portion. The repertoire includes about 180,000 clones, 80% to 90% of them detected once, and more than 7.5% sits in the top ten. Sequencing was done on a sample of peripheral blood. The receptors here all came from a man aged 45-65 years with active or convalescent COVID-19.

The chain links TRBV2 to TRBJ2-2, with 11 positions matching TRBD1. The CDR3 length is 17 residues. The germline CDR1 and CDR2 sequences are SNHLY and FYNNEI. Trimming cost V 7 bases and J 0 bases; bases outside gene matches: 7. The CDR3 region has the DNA TGTGCCAGCAAGGGACAGGGGGTGGGCCCGAACACCGGGGAGCTGTTTTTT. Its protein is CASKGQGVGPNTGELFF. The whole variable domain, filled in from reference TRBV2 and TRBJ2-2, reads EPEVTQTPSHQVTQMGQEVILRCVPISNHLYFYWYRQILGQKVEFLVSFYNNEISEKSEIFDDQFSVERPDGSNFTLKIRSTKLEDSAMYFCASKGQGVGPNTGELFFGEGSRLTVL.

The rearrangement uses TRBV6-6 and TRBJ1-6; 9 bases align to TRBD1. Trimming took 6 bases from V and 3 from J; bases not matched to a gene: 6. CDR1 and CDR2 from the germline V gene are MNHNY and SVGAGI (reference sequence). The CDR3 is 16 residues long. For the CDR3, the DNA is TGTGCCAGCAGAGATACAGGGGGCGTCTATAATTCACCCCTCCACTTT. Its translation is CASRDTGGVYNSPLHF.

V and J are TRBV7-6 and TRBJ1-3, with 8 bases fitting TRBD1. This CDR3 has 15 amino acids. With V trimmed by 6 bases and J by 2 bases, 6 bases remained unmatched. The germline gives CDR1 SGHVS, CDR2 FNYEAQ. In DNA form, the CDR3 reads TGTGCCAGCAGTTATGGACAGGGAGCTGGAAACACCATATATTTT. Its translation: CASSYGQGAGNTIYF.

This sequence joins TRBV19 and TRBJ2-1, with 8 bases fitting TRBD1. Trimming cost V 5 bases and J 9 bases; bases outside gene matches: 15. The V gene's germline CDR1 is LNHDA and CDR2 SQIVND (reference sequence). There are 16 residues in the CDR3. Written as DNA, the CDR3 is TGTGCCAGTAGTCCTCCAGGACAGGGTGGTGTAGGTGAGCAGTTCTTC. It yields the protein CASSPPGQGGVGEQFF. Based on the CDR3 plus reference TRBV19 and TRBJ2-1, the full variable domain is DGGITQSPKYLFRKEGQNVTLSCEQNLNHDAMYWYRQDPGQGLRLIYYSQIVNDFQKGDIAEGYSVSREKKESFPLTVTSAQKNPTAFYLCASSPPGQGGVGEQFFGPGTRLTVL.

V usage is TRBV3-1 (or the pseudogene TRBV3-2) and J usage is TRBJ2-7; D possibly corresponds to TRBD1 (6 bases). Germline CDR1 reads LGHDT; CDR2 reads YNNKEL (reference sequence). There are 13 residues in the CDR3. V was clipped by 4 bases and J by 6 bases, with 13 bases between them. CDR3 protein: CASSPGVGTEQYF. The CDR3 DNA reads TGTGCCAGCAGCCCAGGGGTAGGGACCGAGCAGTACTTC.

This CDR3 reads CASFYAVAGGNEQFF. Here the CDR3 DNA reads TGTGCTAGTTTCTACGCGGTAGCGGGAGGGAATGAGCAGTTCTTC. This chain joins TRBV12-5 and TRBJ2-1; 11 bases match TRBD2. Per germline, CDR1 LGHNT and CDR2 FRNRAP. The CDR3 consists of 15 residues. The V segment lost 8 bases and the J segment 7 bases; nucleotides outside the gene matches: 10. The full variable domain, in which reference TRBV12-5 and TRBJ2-1 provide the parts outside the CDR3, is DARVTQTPRHKVTEMGQEVTMRCQPILGHNTVFWYRQTMMQGLELLAYFRNRAPLDDSGMPKDRFSAEMPDATLATLKIQPSEPRDSAVYFCASFYAVAGGNEQFFGPGTRLTVL.

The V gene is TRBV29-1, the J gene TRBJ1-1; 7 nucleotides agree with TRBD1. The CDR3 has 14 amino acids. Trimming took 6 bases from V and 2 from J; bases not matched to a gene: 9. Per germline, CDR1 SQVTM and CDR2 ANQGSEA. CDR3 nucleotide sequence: TGCAGCGTAGTCCGACAGGGCCGAAACACTGAAGCTTTCTTT. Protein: CSVVRQGRNTEAFF.

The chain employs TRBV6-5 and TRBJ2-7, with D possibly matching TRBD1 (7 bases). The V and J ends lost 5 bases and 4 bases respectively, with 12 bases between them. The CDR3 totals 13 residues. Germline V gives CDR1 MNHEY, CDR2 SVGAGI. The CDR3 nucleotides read TGTGCCAGCAGTCGGGGGACAGCGTACGAGCAGTACTTC. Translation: CASSRGTAYEQYF.

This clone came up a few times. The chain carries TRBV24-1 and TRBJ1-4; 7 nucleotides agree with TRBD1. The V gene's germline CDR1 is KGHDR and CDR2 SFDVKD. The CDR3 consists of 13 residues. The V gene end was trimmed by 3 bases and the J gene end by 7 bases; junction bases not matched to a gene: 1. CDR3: CATSDDRAEKLFF. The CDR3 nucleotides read TGTGCCACCAGTGATGACAGGGCTGAAAAACTGTTTTTT.

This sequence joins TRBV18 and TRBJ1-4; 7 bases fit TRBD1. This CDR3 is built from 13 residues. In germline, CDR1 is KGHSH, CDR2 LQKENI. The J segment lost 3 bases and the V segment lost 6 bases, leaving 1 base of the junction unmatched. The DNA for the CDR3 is TGTGCCAGCTCCAGGGGGGCTAATGAAAAACTGTTTTTT. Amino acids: CASSRGANEKLFF. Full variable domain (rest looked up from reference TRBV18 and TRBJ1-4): NAGVMQNPRHLVRRRGQEARLRCSPMKGHSHVYWYRQLPEEGLKFMVYLQKENIIDESGMPKERFSAEFPKEGPSILRIQQVVRGDSAAYFCASSRGANEKLFFGSGTQLSVL.

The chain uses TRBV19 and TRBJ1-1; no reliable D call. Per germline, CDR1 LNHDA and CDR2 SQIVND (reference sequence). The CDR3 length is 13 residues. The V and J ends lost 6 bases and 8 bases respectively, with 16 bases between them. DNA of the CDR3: TGTGCCAGTAGCCCCAGGAATGGTGGGGAAGCTTTCTTT. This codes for CASSPRNGGEAFF.

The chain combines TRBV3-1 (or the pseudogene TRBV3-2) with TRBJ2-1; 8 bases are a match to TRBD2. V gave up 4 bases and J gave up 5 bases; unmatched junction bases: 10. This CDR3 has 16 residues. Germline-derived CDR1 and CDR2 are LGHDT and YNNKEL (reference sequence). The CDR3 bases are TGTGCCAGCAGCCCCACCTCCGGGACTAGGAACAATGAGCAGTTCTTC. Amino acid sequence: CASSPTSGTRNNEQFF.

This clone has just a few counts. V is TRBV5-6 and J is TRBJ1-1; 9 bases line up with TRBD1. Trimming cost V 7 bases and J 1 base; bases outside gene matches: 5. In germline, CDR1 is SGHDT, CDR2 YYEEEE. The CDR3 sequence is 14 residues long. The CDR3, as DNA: TGTGCCAGCGGCGGGGACAGGGAGAACACTGAAGCTTTCTTT. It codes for CASGGDRENTEAFF.

The CDR3 sequence is CATHTGGTGANVLTF. As DNA, the CDR3 is TGTGCCACCCACACAGGGGGCACTGGGGCCAACGTCCTGACTTTC. The rearrangement links TRBV11-2 to TRBJ2-6; 9 bases match TRBD1. The length of the CDR3 is 15 residues. Germline assignment: CDR1 SGHAT and CDR2 FQNNGV. The J segment lost 2 bases and the V segment lost 10 bases, leaving 6 bases of the junction unmatched.

This CDR3 reads CASSEVAGWQPQHF. In DNA form, the CDR3 reads TGTGCCAGCAGTGAAGTGGCAGGGTGGCAGCCCCAGCATTTT. The genes are TRBV6-1 and TRBJ1-5; a weak D match, TRBD1 (5 bases). Between the trimmed V and J ends, which lost 1 base and 7 bases, there was a span of 11 bases. Germline assignment: CDR1 MNHNS and CDR2 SASEGT. The CDR3 runs to 14 residues.

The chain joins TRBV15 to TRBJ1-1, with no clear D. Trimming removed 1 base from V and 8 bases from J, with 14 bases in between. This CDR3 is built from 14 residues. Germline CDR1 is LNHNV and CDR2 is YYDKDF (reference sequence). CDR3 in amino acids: CATSRGTFAGEAFF. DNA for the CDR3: TGTGCCACCAGCAGAGGTACCTTCGCGGGCGAAGCTTTCTTT.

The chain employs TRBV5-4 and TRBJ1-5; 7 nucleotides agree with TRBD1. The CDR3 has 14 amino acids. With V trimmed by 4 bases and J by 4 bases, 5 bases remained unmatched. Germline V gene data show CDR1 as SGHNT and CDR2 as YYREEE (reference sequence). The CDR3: CASSIDRENQPQHF. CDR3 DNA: TGTGCCAGCAGCATAGACAGGGAAAATCAGCCCCAGCATTTT. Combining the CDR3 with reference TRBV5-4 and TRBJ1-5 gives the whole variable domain ETGVTQSPTHLIKTRGQQVTLRCSSQSGHNTVSWYQQALGQGPQFIFQYYREEENGRGNFPPRFSGLQFPNYSSELNVNALELDDSALYLCASSIDRENQPQHFGDGTRLSIL.

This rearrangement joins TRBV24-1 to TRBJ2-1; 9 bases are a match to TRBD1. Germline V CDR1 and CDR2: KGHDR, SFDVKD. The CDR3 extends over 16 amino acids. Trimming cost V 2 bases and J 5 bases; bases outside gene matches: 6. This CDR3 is CATSDSGQGYHNEQFF. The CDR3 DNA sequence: TGTGCCACCAGTGATTCAGGACAGGGGTATCACAATGAGCAGTTCTTC.

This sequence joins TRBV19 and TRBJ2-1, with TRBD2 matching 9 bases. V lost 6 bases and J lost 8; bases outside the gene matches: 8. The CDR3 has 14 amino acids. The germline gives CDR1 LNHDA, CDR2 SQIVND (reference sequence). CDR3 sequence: CASRVGTSNYEQFF. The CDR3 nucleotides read TGTGCCAGTAGGGTCGGGACTAGCAACTATGAGCAGTTCTTC.

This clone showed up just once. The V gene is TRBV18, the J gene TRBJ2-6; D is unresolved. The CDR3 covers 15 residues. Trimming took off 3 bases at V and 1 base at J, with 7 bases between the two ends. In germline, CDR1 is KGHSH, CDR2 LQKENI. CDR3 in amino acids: CASSPTTSGANVLTF. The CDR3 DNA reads TGTGCCAGCTCACCGACGACTTCTGGGGCCAACGTCCTGACTTTC. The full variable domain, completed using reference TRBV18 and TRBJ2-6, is NAGVMQNPRHLVRRRGQEARLRCSPMKGHSHVYWYRQLPEEGLKFMVYLQKENIIDESGMPKERFSAEFPKEGPSILRIQQVVRGDSAAYFCASSPTTSGANVLTFGAGSRLTVL.

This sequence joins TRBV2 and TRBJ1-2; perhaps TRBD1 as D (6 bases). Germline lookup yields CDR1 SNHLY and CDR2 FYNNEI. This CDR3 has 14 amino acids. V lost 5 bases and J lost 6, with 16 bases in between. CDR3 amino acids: CASSYRAEVDGYTF. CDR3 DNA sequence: TGTGCCAGCAGTTACAGGGCGGAGGTGGATGGCTACACCTTC.

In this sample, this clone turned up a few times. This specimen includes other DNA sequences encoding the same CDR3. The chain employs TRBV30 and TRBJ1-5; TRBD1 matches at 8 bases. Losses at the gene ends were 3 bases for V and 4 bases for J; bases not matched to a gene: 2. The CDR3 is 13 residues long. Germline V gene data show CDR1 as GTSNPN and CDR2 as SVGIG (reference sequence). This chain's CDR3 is CAWSTGGNQPQHF. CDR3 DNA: TGTGCCTGGAGCACAGGGGGGAATCAGCCCCAGCATTTT.

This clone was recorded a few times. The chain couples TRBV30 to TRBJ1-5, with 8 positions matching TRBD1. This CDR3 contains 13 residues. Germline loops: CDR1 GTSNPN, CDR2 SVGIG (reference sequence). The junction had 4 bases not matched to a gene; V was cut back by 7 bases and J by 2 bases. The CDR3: CAYDRGGNQPQHF. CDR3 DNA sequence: TGTGCCTACGACAGGGGCGGCAATCAGCCCCAGCATTTT.

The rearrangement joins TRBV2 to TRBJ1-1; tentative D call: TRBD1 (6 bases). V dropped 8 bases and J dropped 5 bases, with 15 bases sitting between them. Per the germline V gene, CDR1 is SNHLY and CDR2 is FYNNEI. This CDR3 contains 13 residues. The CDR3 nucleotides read TGTGCCAGCTCTCGGGGGCGGGAGACTGAAGCTTTCTTT. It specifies CASSRGRETEAFF.

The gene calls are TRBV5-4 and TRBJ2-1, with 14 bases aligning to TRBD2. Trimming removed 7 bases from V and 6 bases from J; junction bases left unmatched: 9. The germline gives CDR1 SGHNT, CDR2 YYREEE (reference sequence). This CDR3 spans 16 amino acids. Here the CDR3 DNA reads TGTGCCAGCGGGACTAGCGGGAGAGTAATTGGCAATGAGCAGTTCTTC. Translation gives CASGTSGRVIGNEQFF.

CDR3 region: CAISGDRGFGNQPQHF. CDR3 sequence (DNA): TGTGCCATCAGTGGCGACAGGGGATTTGGCAATCAGCCCCAGCATTTT. The V and J genes are TRBV10-3 and TRBJ1-5; 8 nucleotides agree with TRBD1. The length of the CDR3 is 16 residues. Losses at the gene ends were 4 bases for V and 2 bases for J; bases not matched to a gene: 7. Germline CDR1 is ENHRY and CDR2 is SYGVKD.

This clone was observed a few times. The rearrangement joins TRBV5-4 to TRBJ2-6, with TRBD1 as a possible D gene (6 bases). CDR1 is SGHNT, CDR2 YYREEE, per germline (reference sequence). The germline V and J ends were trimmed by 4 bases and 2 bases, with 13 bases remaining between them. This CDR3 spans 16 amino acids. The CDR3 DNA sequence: TGTGCCAGCAGCCCTTGGACAGCCGCTGGGGCCAACGTCCTGACTTTC. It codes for CASSPWTAAGANVLTF.

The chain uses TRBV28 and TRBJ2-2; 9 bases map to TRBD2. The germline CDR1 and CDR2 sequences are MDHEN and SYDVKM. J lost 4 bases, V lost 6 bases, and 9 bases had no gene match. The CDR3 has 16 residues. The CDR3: CASSPIAGAVTGELFF. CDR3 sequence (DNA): TGTGCCAGCAGCCCGATAGCGGGGGCCGTCACCGGGGAGCTGTTTTTT.